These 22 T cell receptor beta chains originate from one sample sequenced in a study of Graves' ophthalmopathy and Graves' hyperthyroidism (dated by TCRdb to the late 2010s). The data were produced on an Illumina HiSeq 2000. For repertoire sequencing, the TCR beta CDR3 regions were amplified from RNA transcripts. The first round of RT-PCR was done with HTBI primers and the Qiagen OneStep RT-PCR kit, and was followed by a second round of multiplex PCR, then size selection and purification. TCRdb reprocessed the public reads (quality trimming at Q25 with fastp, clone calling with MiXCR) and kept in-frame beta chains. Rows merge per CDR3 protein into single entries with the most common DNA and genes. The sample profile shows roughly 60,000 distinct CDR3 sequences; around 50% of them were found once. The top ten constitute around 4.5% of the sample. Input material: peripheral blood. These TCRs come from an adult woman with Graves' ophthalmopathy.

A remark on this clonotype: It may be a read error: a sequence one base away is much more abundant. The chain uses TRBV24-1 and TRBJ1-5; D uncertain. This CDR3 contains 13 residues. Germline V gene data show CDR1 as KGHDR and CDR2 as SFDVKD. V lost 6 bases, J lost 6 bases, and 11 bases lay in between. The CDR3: CATSPSGFQPQHF. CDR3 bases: TGTGCCACCAGTCCATCCGGGTTTCAGCCCCAGCATTTT.

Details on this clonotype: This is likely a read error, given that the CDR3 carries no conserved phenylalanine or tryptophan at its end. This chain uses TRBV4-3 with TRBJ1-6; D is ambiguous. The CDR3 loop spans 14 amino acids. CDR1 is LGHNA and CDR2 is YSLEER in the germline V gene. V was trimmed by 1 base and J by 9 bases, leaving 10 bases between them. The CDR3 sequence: CASSQVSRGSPLHL. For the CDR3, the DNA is TGCGCCAGCAGCCAAGTTAGTCGGGGTTCACCCCTCCACCTT.

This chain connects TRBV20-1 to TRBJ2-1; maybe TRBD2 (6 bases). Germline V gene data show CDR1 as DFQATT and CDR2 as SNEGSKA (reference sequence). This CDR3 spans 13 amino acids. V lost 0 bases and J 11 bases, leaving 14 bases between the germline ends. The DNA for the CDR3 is TGCAGTGCTAGAGAAATGGCAGGGAGGAAGCAGTTCTTC. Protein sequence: CSAREMAGRKQFF.

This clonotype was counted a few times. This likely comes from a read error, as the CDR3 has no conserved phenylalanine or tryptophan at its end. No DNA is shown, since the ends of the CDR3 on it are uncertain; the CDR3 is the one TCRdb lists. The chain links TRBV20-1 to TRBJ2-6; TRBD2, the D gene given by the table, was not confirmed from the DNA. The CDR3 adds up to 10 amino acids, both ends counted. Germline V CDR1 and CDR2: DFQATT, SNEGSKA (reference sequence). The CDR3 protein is CSARLGGRDT.

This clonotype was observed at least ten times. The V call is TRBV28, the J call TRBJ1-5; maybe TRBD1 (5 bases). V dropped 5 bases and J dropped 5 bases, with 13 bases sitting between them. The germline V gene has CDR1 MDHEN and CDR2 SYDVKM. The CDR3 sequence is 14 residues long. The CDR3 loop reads CASSRDHLYQPQHF. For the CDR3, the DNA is TGTGCCAGCAGTAGGGACCACCTCTATCAGCCCCAGCATTTT. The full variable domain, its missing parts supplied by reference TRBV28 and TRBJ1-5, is DVKVTQSSRYLVKRTGEKVFLECVQDMDHENMFWYRQDPGLGLRLIYFSYDVKMKEKGDIPEGYSVSREKKERFSLILESASTNQTSMYLCASSRDHLYQPQHFGDGTRLSIL.

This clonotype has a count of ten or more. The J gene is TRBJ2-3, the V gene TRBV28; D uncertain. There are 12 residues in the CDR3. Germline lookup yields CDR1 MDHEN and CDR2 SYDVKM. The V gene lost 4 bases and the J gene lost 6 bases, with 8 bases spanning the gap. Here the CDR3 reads CASSWQGDTQYF. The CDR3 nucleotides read TGTGCCAGCAGTTGGCAAGGGGATACGCAGTATTTT.

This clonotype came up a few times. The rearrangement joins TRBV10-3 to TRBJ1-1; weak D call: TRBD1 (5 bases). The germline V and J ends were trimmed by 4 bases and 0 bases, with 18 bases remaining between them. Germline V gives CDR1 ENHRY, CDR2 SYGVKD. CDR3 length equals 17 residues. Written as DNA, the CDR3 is TGTGCCATCAGTGGGGGCGCAGGGAGGGATATGAACACTGAAGCTTTCTTT. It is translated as CAISGGAGRDMNTEAFF.

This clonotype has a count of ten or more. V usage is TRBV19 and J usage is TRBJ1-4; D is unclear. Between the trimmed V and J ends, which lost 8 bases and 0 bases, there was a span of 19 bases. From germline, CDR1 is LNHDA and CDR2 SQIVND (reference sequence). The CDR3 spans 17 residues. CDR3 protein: CASSWSAQVATNEKLFF. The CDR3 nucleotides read TGTGCCAGTTCTTGGTCGGCCCAAGTTGCAACTAATGAAAAACTGTTTTTT.

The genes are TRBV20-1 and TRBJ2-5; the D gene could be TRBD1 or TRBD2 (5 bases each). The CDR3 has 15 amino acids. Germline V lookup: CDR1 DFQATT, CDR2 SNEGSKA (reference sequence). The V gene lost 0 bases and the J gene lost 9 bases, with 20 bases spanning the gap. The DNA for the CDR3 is TGCAGTGCTAGAGATGTGAGGGGTTTTCATCAGCCCCAGTACTTC. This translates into CSARDVRGFHQPQYF.

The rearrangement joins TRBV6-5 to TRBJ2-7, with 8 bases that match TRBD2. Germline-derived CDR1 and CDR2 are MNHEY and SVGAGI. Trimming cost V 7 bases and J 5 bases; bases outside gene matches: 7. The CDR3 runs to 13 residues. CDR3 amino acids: CASTQGLEDEQYF. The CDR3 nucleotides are TGTGCCAGCACCCAGGGACTAGAGGACGAGCAGTACTTC.

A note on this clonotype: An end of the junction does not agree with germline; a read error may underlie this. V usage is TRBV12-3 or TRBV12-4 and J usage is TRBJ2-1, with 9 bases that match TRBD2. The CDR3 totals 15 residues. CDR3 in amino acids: CASSEAGGVYNEQLF. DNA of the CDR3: TGTGCCAGCAGTGAAGCGGGAGGCGTGTACAATGAGCAGCTCTTC.

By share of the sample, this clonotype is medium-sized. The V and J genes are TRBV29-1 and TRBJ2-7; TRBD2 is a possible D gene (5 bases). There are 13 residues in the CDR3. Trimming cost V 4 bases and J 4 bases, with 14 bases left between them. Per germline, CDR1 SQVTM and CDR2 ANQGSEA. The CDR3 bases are TGCAGCGTTGGTGAGGGCACCGGGTACGAGCAGTACTTC. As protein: CSVGEGTGYEQYF.

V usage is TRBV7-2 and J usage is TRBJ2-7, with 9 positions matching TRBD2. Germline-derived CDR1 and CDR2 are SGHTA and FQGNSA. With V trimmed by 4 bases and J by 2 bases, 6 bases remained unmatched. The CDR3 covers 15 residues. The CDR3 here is CASSWGGRGAYEQYF. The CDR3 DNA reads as TGTGCCAGCAGCTGGGGCGGGAGGGGAGCCTACGAGCAGTACTTC.

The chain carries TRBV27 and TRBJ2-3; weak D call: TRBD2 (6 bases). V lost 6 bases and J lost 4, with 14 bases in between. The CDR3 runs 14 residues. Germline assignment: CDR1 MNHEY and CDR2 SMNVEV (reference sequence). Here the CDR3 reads CASRRRGIPDTQYF. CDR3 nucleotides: TGTGCCAGCAGAAGGCGGGGAATACCAGATACGCAGTATTTT.

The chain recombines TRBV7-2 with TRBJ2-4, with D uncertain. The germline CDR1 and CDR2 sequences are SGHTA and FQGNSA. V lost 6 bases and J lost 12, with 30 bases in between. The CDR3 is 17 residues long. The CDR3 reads CASSPRPGRPSKNGQYF. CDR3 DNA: TGTGCCAGCAGTCCAAGGCCCGGACGGCCCTCCAAAAACGGTCAGTACTTC.

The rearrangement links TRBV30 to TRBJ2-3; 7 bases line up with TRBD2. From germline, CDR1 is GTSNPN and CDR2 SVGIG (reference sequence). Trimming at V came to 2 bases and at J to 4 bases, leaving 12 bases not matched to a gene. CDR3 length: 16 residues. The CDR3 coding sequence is TGTGCCTGGAGTCCCATTCCGGGACGGGGGGCAGATACGCAGTATTTT. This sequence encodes CAWSPIPGRGADTQYF.

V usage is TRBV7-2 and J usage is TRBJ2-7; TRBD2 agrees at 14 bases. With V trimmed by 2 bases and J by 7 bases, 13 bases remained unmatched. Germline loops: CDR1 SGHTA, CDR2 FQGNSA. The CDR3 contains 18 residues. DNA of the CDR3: TGTGCCAGCAGCTTAACCCAGAGACTAGCGGGGGGGGGGGGGGAGCAGTACTTC. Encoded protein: CASSLTQRLAGGGGEQYF.

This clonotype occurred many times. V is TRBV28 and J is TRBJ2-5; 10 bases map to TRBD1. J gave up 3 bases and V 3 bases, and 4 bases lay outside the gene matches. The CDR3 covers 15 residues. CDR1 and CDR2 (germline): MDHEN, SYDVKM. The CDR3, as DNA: TGTGCCAGCAGTTTCTCCGGGACAGGGGAAGAGACCCAGTACTTC. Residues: CASSFSGTGEETQYF. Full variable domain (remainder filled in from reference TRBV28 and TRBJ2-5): DVKVTQSSRYLVKRTGEKVFLECVQDMDHENMFWYRQDPGLGLRLIYFSYDVKMKEKGDIPEGYSVSREKKERFSLILESASTNQTSMYLCASSFSGTGEETQYFGPGTRLLVL.

The CDR3 DNA follows: TGCGCCAGCCGCGTAGCGGGGGGGGACAATGAGCAGTTCTTC. Its protein is CASRVAGGDNEQFF. The rearrangement links TRBV5-1 to TRBJ2-1; 11 bases are shared with TRBD2. J gave up 5 bases and V 7 bases, and 5 bases lay outside the gene matches. This CDR3 has 14 residues. Germline V lookup: CDR1 SGHRS, CDR2 YFSETQ. The entire variable domain, with the rest obtained from reference TRBV5-1 and TRBJ2-1, is as follows: KAGVTQTPRYLIKTRGQQVTLSCSPISGHRSVSWYQQTPGQGLQFLFEYFSETQRNKGNFPGRFSGRQFSNSRSEMNVSTLELGDSALYLCASRVAGGDNEQFFGPGTRLTVL.

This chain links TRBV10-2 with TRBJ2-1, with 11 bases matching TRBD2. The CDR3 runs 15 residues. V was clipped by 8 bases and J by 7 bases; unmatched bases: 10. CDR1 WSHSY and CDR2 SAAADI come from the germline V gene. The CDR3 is CASDKLAGGWNEQFF. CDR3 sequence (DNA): TGCGCCAGCGATAAGCTAGCGGGGGGTTGGAATGAGCAGTTCTTC.

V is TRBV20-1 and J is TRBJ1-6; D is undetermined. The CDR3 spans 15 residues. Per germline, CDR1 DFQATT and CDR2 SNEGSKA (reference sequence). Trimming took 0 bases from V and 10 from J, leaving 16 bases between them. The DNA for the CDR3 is TGCAGTGCTAGAGATGAGAAGGGAGGCGAATCACCCCTCCACTTT. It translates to CSARDEKGGESPLHF.

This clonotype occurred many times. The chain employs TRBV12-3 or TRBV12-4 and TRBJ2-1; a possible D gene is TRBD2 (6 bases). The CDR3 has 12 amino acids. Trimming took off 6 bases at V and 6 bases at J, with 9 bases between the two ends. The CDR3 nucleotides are TGTGCCAGCAGGCCCGGGGGCAATGAGCAGTTCTTC. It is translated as CASRPGGNEQFF.